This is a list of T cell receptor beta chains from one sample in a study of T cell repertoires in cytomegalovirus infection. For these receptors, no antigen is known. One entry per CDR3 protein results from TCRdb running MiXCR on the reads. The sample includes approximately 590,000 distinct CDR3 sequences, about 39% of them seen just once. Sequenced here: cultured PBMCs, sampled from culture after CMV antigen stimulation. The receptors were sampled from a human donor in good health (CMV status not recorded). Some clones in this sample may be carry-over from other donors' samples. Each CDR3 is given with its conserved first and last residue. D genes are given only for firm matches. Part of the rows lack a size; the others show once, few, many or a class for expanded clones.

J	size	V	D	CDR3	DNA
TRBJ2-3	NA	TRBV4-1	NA	CASRRDGGYSTDTQYF	TGCGCCAGCCGTAGGGACGGAGGATATAGCACAGATACGCAGTATTTT
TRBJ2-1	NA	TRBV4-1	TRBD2	CASSLRVAGGLDEQFF	TGCGCCAGCAGCCTACGAGTAGCGGGGGGGCTTGATGAGCAGTTCTTC
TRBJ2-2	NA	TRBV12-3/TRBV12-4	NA	CASSLGTDTGELFF	TGTGCCAGCAGTTTAGGGACAGACACCGGGGAGCTGTTTTTT
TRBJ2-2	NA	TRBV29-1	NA	CSVLVGTGELFF	TGCAGCGTACTCGTGGGGACCGGGGAGCTGTTTTTT
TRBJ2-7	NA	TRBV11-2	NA	CASSRLGRGPLLFSYEQYF	TGTGCCAGCAGCAGACTCGGCCGGGGGCCCCTGCTTTTCTCCTACGAGCAGTACTTC
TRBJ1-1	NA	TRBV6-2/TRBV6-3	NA	CASSRWRGFTEAFF	TGTGCCAGCAGCCGGTGGAGGGGCTTCACTGAAGCTTTCTTT
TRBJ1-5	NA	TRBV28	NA	CASSPPGNQPQHF	TGTGCCAGCAGTCCCCCTGGTAATCAGCCCCAGCATTTT
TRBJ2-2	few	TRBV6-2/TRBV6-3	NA	CASIRDFTTGELFF	TGTGCCAGCATTAGGGATTTTACGACCGGGGAGCTGTTTTTT
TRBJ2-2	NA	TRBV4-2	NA	CASSPRPGDTGELFF	TGTGCCAGCAGCCCCAGGCCTGGAGACACCGGGGAGCTGTTTTTT
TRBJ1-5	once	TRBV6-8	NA	CASSAQGYGNQPQHF	TGTGCCAGCAGTGCACAGGGTTATGGCAATCAGCCCCAGCATTTT
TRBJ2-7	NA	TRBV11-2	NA	CASSWEGWDSSYEQYF	TGTGCCAGCAGCTGGGAGGGGTGGGACAGCTCCTACGAGCAGTACTTC
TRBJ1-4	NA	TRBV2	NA	CASSEADGVPNEKLFF	TGTGCCAGCAGTGAAGCGGACGGCGTTCCCAATGAAAAACTGTTTTTT
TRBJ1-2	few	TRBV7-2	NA	CASSLLSGANYGYTF	TGTGCCAGCAGCTTATTGAGTGGGGCTAACTATGGCTACACCTTC
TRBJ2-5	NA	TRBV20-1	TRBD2	CSASGDYEGRELEETQYF	TGCAGTGCTAGCGGGGATTACGAGGGGCGGGAGTTGGAGGAGACCCAGTACTTC
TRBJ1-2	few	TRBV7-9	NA	CASSLEPGFYGYTF	TGTGCCAGCAGCTTAGAACCAGGGTTCTATGGCTACACCTTC
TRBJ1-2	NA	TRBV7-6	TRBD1	CASRKDRDQRGYGYTF	TGTGCCAGCAGAAAGGACAGGGACCAACGAGGCTATGGCTACACCTTC
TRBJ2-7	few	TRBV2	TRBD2	CASRNPSGGSYEQYF	TGTGCCAGCAGAAACCCTAGCGGGGGGTCCTACGAGCAGTACTTC
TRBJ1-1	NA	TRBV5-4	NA	CASSRSPGGEAFF	TGTGCCAGCAGCCGTAGTCCCGGCGGTGAAGCTTTCTTT